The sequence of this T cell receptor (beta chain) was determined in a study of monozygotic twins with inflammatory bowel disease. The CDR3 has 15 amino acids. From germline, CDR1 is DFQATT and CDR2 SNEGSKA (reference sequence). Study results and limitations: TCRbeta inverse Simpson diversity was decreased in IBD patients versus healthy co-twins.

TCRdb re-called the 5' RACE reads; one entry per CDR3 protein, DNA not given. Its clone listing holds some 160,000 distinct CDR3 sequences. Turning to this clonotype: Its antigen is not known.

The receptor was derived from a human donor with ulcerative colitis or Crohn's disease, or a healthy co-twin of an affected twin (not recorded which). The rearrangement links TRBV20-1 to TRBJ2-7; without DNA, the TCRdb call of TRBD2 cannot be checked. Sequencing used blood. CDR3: CSAWLRASGKNEQYF.